This T cell receptor (beta chain) comes out of a study of T cells in Graves' hyperthyroidism and ophthalmopathy. Trimming removed 3 bases from V and 4 bases from J, with 7 bases in between. CDR3 length: 13 residues. Germline V gene lookup returns CDR1 LNHDA and CDR2 SQIVND (reference sequence). The investigators amplified TCR beta CDR3 regions from RNA transcripts. TCR CDR3 underwent first-round RT-PCR with the HTBI primer set. TCRdb fed the multiplex PCR reads into MiXCR, producing one record per CDR3 protein. The table lists a few hundred thousand distinct CDR3 sequences, approximately 18% of them singletons.

The sequenced sample consisted of blood. The TCR sequence derives from a woman in her forties or fifties with Graves' hyperthyroidism. The chain recombines TRBV19 with TRBJ1-5; no reliable D call. The CDR3 loop reads CASSMRINQPQHF. The CDR3, as DNA: TGTGCCAGTAGTATGCGTATTAATCAGCCCCAGCATTTT. The entire variable domain, with the rest obtained from reference TRBV19 and TRBJ1-5, is as follows: DGGITQSPKYLFRKEGQNVTLSCEQNLNHDAMYWYRQDPGQGLRLIYYSQIVNDFQKGDIAEGYSVSREKKESFPLTVTSAQKNPTAFYLCASSMRINQPQHFGDGTRLSIL.